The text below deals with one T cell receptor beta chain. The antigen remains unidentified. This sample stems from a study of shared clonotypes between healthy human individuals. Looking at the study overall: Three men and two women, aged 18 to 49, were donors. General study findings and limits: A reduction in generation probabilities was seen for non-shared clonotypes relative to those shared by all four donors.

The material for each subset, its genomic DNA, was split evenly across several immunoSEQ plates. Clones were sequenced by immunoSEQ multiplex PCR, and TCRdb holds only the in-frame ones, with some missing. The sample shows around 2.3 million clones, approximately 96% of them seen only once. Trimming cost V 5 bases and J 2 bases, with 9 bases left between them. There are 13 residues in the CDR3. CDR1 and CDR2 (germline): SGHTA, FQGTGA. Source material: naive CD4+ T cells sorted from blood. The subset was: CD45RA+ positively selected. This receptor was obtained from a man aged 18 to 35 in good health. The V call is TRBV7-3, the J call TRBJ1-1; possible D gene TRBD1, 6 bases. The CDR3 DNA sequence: TGTGCCAGCAGCCCGGGACACAACACTGAAGCTTTCTTT. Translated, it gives CASSPGHNTEAFF.